These 22 T cell receptor beta chains were all obtained from the same sample, sequenced in a study of T cell responses to AZD1222 COVID-19 vaccine (dated by TCRdb to about 2021). To prepare the library, the immunoSEQ multiplex PCR assay was applied. As stored in TCRdb, this immuneACCESS dataset retains in-frame rearrangements with V and J assigned. A fraction of the clones does not appear; measured against another copy, unresolved V genes explain less than half of the discrepancy, and the remainder lacks a known reason. The sample table contains roughly 130,000 clones; only one count was recorded for under 95% of them. The top ten clonotypes cover roughly 7.6% of the sample. The sample's time point, from its label and the paper: about 28 days (+/-7) after the second vaccine dose. Per the publication, the treatment or condition label means: meningococcal conjugate vaccine given as trial control. The source was peripheral blood, collected 28 days after the second dose of the MenACWY control vaccine. The receptors stem from an adult who received the MenACWY meningococcal vaccine as a control.

CDR3 sequence: CASSPIRDPEAFF. CDR3 DNA: TGTGCCAGCTCTCCCATTCGGGATCCTGAAGCTTTCTTT. The chain joins TRBV18 to TRBJ1-1; D not resolved. V lost 6 bases, J lost 6 bases, and 14 bases lay in between. The CDR3 loop spans 13 amino acids. Germline V CDR1 and CDR2: KGHSH, LQKENI.

This chain connects TRBV11-2 to TRBJ1-1, with D uncertain. CDR1 SGHAT and CDR2 FQNNGV come from the germline V gene. With 5 bases removed from V and 6 bases from J, the gap between germline ends came to 16 bases. The CDR3 is 14 amino acids. CDR3 loop: CASSPEAAIPEAFF. As DNA, the CDR3 is TGTGCCAGCAGCCCGGAAGCGGCGATACCTGAAGCTTTCTTT.

The chain recombines TRBV19 with TRBJ2-7; 8 bases fit TRBD1. CDR3 length equals 15 residues. CDR1 is LNHDA and CDR2 is SQIVND in the germline V gene (reference sequence). After removal of 4 bases from V and 4 bases from J, the junction contained 9 bases not matched to a gene. CDR3 DNA sequence: TGTGCCAGTAGTAGAAACCGGGACAGGAATTACGAGCAGTACTTC. Its protein is CASSRNRDRNYEQYF.

The chain recombines TRBV7-2 with TRBJ2-3, with D maybe TRBD2 (6 bases). This CDR3 has 17 residues. CDR1 and CDR2 from the germline V gene are SGHTA and FQGNSA. The ends were cut back, 2 bases at V and 0 bases at J, with 15 bases in the middle. In DNA, the CDR3 is TGTGCCAGCAGCTTAAATCGGGAGACCCCTAGCACAGATACGCAGTATTTT. This sequence encodes CASSLNRETPSTDTQYF.

This chain links TRBV5-1 with TRBJ2-3; TRBD2 aligns across 7 bases. Looked up from germline, CDR1 is SGHRS and CDR2 is YFSETQ. CDR3 length: 14 residues. V shed 1 base and J 1 base; nucleotides not matched to a gene: 0. The CDR3 is CASSLTSGTDTQYF. The DNA of the CDR3 is TGCGCCAGCAGCTTGACTAGCGGCACAGATACGCAGTATTTT.

The chain has TRBV28 and TRBJ2-7; a weak D match, TRBD2 (5 bases). The CDR3 spans 15 residues. The germline V gene has CDR1 MDHEN and CDR2 SYDVKM. V was pared by 6 bases and J by 0 bases, with 15 bases between. As DNA, the CDR3 is TGTGCCAGCAGCTCAGCCACGAGGGACTCCTACGAGCAGTACTTC. Residues: CASSSATRDSYEQYF.

The genes are TRBV15 and TRBJ2-7, with D unresolved. The CDR3 length is 15 residues. V dropped 0 bases and J dropped 5 bases, with 14 bases sitting between them. CDR1 and CDR2 (germline): LNHNV, YYDKDF (reference sequence). The CDR3 region is CATSRDQVRVHEQYF. The CDR3, as DNA: TGTGCCACCAGCAGAGATCAAGTCCGGGTTCACGAGCAGTACTTC. Based on the CDR3 plus reference TRBV15 and TRBJ2-7, the full variable domain is DAMVIQNPRYQVTQFGKPVTLSCSQTLNHNVMYWYQQKSSQAPKLLFHYYDKDFNNEADTPDNFQSRRPNTSFCFLDIRSPGLGDTAMYLCATSRDQVRVHEQYFGPGTRLTVT.

The chain uses TRBV27 and TRBJ2-5, with a weak D call TRBD2 (7 bases). The V and J ends lost 3 bases and 1 base respectively, with 15 bases between them. The germline V gene encodes CDR1 MNHEY and CDR2 SMNVEV (reference sequence). This CDR3 has 16 amino acids. The CDR3 spells CASSFWQGGGQETQYF. The DNA of the CDR3 is TGTGCCAGCAGTTTCTGGCAGGGAGGGGGCCAAGAGACCCAGTACTTC.

This chain connects TRBV29-1 to TRBJ2-6, with TRBD1 matching over 12 bases. The CDR3 is 15 residues long. Germline trimming cut 7 bases from V and 3 bases from J; bases unmatched to any gene: 4. Germline V gene lookup returns CDR1 SQVTM and CDR2 ANQGSEA. CDR3 in DNA: TGCAGCGCCGGGACAGGGGGCGTTGGGGCCAACGTCCTGACTTTC. It codes for CSAGTGGVGANVLTF.

The chain combines TRBV29-1 with TRBJ1-1; D ambiguous. This CDR3 spans 13 amino acids. Germline V gene sequence: CDR1 SQVTM, CDR2 ANQGSEA. Trimming removed 7 bases at V and 4 bases at J, with 16 bases between. The CDR3 DNA is TGCAGCGACGCCGAGGGAACGGGCACTGAAGCTTTCTTT. Amino acid sequence: CSDAEGTGTEAFF.

The chain is built from TRBV4-1 and TRBJ2-7, with 7 bases aligning to TRBD1. The germline CDR1 and CDR2 sequences are MGHRA and YSYEKL. Trimming cost V 4 bases and J 2 bases; bases outside gene matches: 5. This CDR3 region has 14 residues. In DNA, the CDR3 is TGCGCCAGCAGCCCCGGGGACAGAACCTACGAGCAGTACTTC. It is translated as CASSPGDRTYEQYF.

The rearrangement uses TRBV28 and TRBJ1-5; no definite D call. The CDR3 is made up of 15 amino acids. Germline CDR1 MDHEN, CDR2 SYDVKM. Trimming removed 5 bases at V and 4 bases at J, with 15 bases between. CDR3 region: CASSPFMRANQPQHF. In nucleotides, the CDR3 is TGTGCCAGCAGTCCATTTATGAGGGCTAATCAGCCCCAGCATTTT.

Only one count was recorded for this clone. This sequence joins TRBV5-6 and TRBJ1-5; D is uncertain. The germline CDR1 and CDR2 sequences are SGHDT and YYEEEE. Trimming stripped 4 bases from V and 1 base from J, with 9 bases between. The CDR3 spans 14 residues. For the CDR3, the DNA is TGTGCCAGCAGCCGGGGTTTAAGCAATCAGCCCCAGCATTTT. Translation gives CASSRGLSNQPQHF. Full variable domain (remainder filled in from reference TRBV5-6 and TRBJ1-5): DAGVTQSPTHLIKTRGQQVTLRCSPKSGHDTVSWYQQALGQGPQFIFQYYEEEERQRGNFPDRFSGHQFPNYSSELNVNALLLGDSALYLCASSRGLSNQPQHFGDGTRLSIL.

A note on this clone: This specimen includes other DNA sequences encoding the same CDR3. The chain employs TRBV7-2 and TRBJ1-5, with no clear D. V was shortened by 1 base and J by 0 bases, with 7 bases between the two germline ends. Germline values: CDR1 SGHTA, CDR2 FQGNSA. CDR3 size: 15 residues. Here the CDR3 reads CASSLDLNSNQPQHF. In nucleotides, the CDR3 is TGTGCCAGCAGCTTAGACCTCAATAGCAATCAGCCCCAGCATTTT.

The CDR3 DNA is TGTGCCAGCACCAAAGGGCAGGGTAGCACCGGGGAGCTGTTTTTT. Protein sequence: CASTKGQGSTGELFF. The chain employs TRBV6-5 and TRBJ2-2; tentatively, D is TRBD1 (5 bases). Germline CDR1 and CDR2: MNHEY and SVGAGI. V lost 7 bases and J 4 bases, leaving 16 bases between the germline ends. The CDR3 length is 15 residues.

The chain carries TRBV29-1 and TRBJ1-5; D gene unclear. The CDR3 runs 12 residues. V lost 6 bases to trimming and J lost 7 bases, with 13 bases between them. CDR1 and CDR2 (germline): SQVTM, ANQGSEA. The CDR3 nucleotides read TGCAGCGTCCCCAGGATTTACCAGCCCCAGCATTTT. This codes for CSVPRIYQPQHF.

CDR3 sequence: CASSFGTGNHYEQYF. For the CDR3, the DNA is TGTGCCAGCAGTTTCGGGACAGGCAATCACTACGAGCAGTACTTC. This chain joins TRBV6-5 and TRBJ2-7, with TRBD1 identical over 8 bases. Germline V gene data show CDR1 as MNHEY and CDR2 as SVGAGI. The junction had 8 bases not matched to a gene; V was cut back by 4 bases and J by 3 bases. CDR3 length: 15 amino acids.

V gene TRBV28 combines with J gene TRBJ2-7; 16 bases line up with TRBD2. CDR3 size: 16 residues. Germline CDR1 MDHEN, CDR2 SYDVKM. V lost 2 bases, J lost 7 bases, and 5 bases stayed unmatched. In nucleotides, the CDR3 is TGTGCCAGCAGTTTACCGGGACTAGCGGGAGGGTATGAGCAGTACTTC. It is translated as CASSLPGLAGGYEQYF.

The chain links TRBV6-5 to TRBJ1-2, with TRBD1 as a possible D gene (5 bases). The V end lost 0 bases, the J end lost 7 bases, and 15 bases lay between the germline ends. The CDR3 runs to 15 residues. Per germline, CDR1 MNHEY and CDR2 SVGAGI. The CDR3 spells CASSYSGLSISGYTF. Here the CDR3 DNA reads TGTGCCAGCAGTTACTCGGGACTTAGCATCTCTGGCTACACCTTC.

The CDR3 loop reads CASGGESNEKLFF. CDR3 bases: TGTGCCAGCGGCGGGGAGTCTAATGAAAAACTGTTTTTT. The V and J genes are TRBV7-9 and TRBJ1-4; D is undetermined. CDR1 SEHNR and CDR2 FQNEAQ come from the germline V gene (reference sequence). Trimming pared 8 bases from V and 3 bases from J, leaving 10 bases between. This CDR3 contains 13 residues.

DNA for the CDR3: TGTGCCAGTAGTATTGTGGGACAGGGTTTCTACGAGCAGTACTTC. As protein: CASSIVGQGFYEQYF. This chain joins TRBV19 and TRBJ2-7; 9 nucleotides align to TRBD1. Per the germline V gene, CDR1 is LNHDA and CDR2 is SQIVND (reference sequence). V dropped 3 bases and J dropped 3; count of bases not matched to a gene: 6. The CDR3 length is 15 residues. The full variable domain, its missing parts supplied by reference TRBV19 and TRBJ2-7, is DGGITQSPKYLFRKEGQNVTLSCEQNLNHDAMYWYRQDPGQGLRLIYYSQIVNDFQKGDIAEGYSVSREKKESFPLTVTSAQKNPTAFYLCASSIVGQGFYEQYFGPGTRLTVT.

The rearrangement uses TRBV19 and TRBJ2-7; perhaps TRBD2 as D (6 bases). CDR3 length: 14 amino acids. V was cut by 5 bases and J by 0 bases, with 11 bases left in between. CDR1 and CDR2 (germline): LNHDA, SQIVND (reference sequence). The CDR3 sequence: CASSLSSVSYEQYF. DNA for the CDR3: TGTGCCAGTAGTTTGTCTAGCGTCTCCTACGAGCAGTACTTC.